The TCR beta chain under discussion was sequenced for a study of blood T cell repertoires in COVID-19. Study-wide context: COVID-19 samples, acute and convalescent, were from the United States, Italy and Spain. In each case, the material was cDNA or gDNA derived from T cells, B-cell-depleted T cells, or PBMCs.

Living in 24 US areas, the participants were between roughly 18 and 89 years of age. Per the authors' pipeline: Amplification of reference gene primers provided the estimated nucleated cell counts. The assay was immunoSEQ multiplex PCR, and TCRdb's table has in-frame clones only and misses some. V, J and clone size derive from that table, while D and trimming were established from the DNA sequence. Counted here are about 400,000 clones, about 90% occurring once; the ten biggest clones make up 1.5% to 2%. This clone occurred a few times. This CDR3 has 16 amino acids. The ends lost 5 bases at V and 2 bases at J; junction bases unmatched: 6. Germline loops: CDR1 SGHTA, CDR2 FQGTGA.

The J gene is TRBJ2-6, the V gene TRBV7-3; 7 nucleotides align to TRBD1. The sample comprised PBMCs or T cells enriched from blood (not recorded which). The clonotype was recovered from a man in his forties or fifties in a cohort exposed to, infected with or recovered from COVID-19 (not recorded which). This CDR3 reads CASSPRTGAGANVLTF. The CDR3 DNA reads as TGTGCCAGCAGCCCACGGACAGGAGCTGGGGCCAACGTCCTGACTTTC.